This TCR beta chain was found in a study of cytomegalovirus exposure and HLA in healthy donors. The study's findings and limits: A previous analysis found most TCR beta V segments productive roughly 87% or roughly 30% of the time.

About this clone itself: Its antigen is undetermined.

The V gene's germline CDR1 is SGHDT and CDR2 YYEEEE. The CDR3 contains 16 residues. Trimming took 4 bases from V and 0 from J; bases not matched to a gene: 6. The PCR was carried out with 60 Vbeta primers and 13 Jbeta primers. Here immunoSEQ multiplex PCR was the method, and the copy in TCRdb shows in-frame clones only, minus some. Of roughly 130,000 clones listed, approximately 80% are singletons. The TCR was taken from a woman aged 18-35 years in good health and CMV-seropositive. The sample was PBMCs. The chain carries TRBV5-6 and TRBJ2-1, with TRBD1 matching over 8 bases. In nucleotides, the CDR3 is TGTGCCAGCAGCGCCCGGACAGGGAGCTCCTACAATGAGCAGTTCTTC. Its translation: CASSARTGSSYNEQFF.